This T cell receptor (beta chain) is from a study of T-cell reconstitution after alpha-beta-depleted transplantation in children. Study findings and constraints: T-cell counts and diversity were attributed mostly to newly produced T cells one year after transplant. Reported findings indicate that, about two months after transplant, alpha-beta T cells came from several hundred expanded clones, which were derived from non-depleted graft cells. Surviving recipient T cells and thymic progenitors produced the high day-60 TCRbeta diversity seen in some patients.

This clonotype was seen repeatedly, ten times or more. Antigen unknown. The CDR3 has 15 residues. CDR1 is MNHEY and CDR2 is SVGAGI in the germline V gene. V was pared by 3 bases and J by 2 bases, with 2 bases of the junction left unmatched. The authors prepared the TCRbeta library with unique molecular identifiers. Using its own MiXCR run on the PCR reads, TCRdb lists one record per CDR3 protein. Here the sample spans hundreds of thousands of distinct CDR3 sequences, around 10% being singletons. This chain connects TRBV6-5 to TRBJ2-3, with 10 bases fitting TRBD2. This TCR was sampled from a male patient aged 2 to 9 who had a stem cell transplant for chronic granulomatous disease, so the T cells may come from the graft donor. Here the sequenced sample was peripheral blood, taken 180 days after TCRalphabeta/CD19-depleted stem cell transplant. The CDR3 DNA reads as TGTGCCAGCAGTTATAGCGGGGGGTTCACAGATACGCAGTATTTT. It translates to CASSYSGGFTDTQYF.